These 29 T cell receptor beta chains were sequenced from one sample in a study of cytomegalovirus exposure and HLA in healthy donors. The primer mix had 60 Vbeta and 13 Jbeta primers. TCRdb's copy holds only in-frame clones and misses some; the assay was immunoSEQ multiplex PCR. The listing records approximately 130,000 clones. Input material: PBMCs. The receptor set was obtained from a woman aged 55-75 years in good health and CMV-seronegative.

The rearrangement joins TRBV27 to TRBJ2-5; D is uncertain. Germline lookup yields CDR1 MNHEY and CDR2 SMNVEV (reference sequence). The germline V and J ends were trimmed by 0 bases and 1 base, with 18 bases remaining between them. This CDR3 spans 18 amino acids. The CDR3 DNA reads TGTGCCAGCAGTTTATCGTTCGTAGAGCAACGGGTCCAAGAGACCCAGTACTTC. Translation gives CASSLSFVEQRVQETQYF.

CDR3 in DNA: TGTGCCAGCGTATCGGGGGGTAGCAATCAGCCCCAGCATTTT. As protein: CASVSGGSNQPQHF. The V and J genes are TRBV28 and TRBJ1-5; possible D gene TRBD1, 5 bases. Germline CDR1 MDHEN, CDR2 SYDVKM. The CDR3 is 14 amino acids. Trimming removed 8 bases from V and 0 bases from J, with 11 bases in between.

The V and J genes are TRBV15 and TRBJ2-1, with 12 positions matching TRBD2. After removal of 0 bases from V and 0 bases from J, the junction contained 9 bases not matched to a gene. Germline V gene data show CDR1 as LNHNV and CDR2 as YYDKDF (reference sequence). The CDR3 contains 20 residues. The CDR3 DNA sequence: TGTGCCACCAGCAGAGATCTGATGCTAGCGGGGGGGAGCTCCTACAATGAGCAGTTCTTC. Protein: CATSRDLMLAGGSSYNEQFF.

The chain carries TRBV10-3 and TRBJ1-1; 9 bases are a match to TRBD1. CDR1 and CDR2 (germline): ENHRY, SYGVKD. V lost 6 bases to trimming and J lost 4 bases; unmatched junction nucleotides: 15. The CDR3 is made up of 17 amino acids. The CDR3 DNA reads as TGTGCCATCAGCCGGACAGGGGTGGGAATATGGGGCACTGAAGCTTTCTTT. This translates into CAISRTGVGIWGTEAFF.

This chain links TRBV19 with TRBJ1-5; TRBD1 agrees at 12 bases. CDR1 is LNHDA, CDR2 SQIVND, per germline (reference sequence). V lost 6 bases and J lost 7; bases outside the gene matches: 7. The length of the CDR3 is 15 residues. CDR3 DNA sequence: TGTGCCAGTAGGGGGACAGGGGGCGGTTTGCAGCCCCAGCATTTT. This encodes CASRGTGGGLQPQHF.

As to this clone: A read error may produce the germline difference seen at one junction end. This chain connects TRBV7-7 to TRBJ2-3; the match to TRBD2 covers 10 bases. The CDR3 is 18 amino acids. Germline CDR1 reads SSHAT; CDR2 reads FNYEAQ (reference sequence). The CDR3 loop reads CASSPRLLPGLATDTQYF. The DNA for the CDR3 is TGTGCTAGCAGCCCCAGACTGCTGCCGGGACTAGCGACAGATACGCAGTATTTT.

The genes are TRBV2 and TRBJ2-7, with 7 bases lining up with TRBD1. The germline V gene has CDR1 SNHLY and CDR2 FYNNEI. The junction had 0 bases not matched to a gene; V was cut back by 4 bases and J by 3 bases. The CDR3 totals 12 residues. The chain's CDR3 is CASSGDSYEQYF. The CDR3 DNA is TGTGCCAGCAGTGGGGACAGCTACGAGCAGTACTTC. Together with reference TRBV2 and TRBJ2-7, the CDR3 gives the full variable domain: EPEVTQTPSHQVTQMGQEVILRCVPISNHLYFYWYRQILGQKVEFLVSFYNNEISEKSEIFDDQFSVERPDGSNFTLKIRSTKLEDSAMYFCASSGDSYEQYFGPGTRLTVT.

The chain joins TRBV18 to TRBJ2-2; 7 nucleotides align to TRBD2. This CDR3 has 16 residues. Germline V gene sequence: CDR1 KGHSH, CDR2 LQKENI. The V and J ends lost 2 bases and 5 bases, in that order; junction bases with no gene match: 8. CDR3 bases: TGTGCCAGCTCACCAAACCGCGGGGGATTTACCGGGGAGCTGTTTTTT. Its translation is CASSPNRGGFTGELFF.

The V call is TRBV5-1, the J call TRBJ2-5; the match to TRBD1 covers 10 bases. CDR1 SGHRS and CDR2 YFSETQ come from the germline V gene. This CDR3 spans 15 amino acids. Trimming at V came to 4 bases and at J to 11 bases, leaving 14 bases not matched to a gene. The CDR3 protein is CASSLTPGQGMGQYF. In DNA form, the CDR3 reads TGCGCCAGCAGCCTCACACCGGGACAGGGGATGGGGCAGTACTTC.

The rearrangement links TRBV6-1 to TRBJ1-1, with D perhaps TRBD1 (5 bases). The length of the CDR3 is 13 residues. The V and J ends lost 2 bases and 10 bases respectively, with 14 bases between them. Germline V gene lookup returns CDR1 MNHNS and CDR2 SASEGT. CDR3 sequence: CASSEFGGEGAFF. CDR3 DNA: TGTGCCAGCAGTGAATTCGGGGGTGAGGGAGCTTTCTTT.

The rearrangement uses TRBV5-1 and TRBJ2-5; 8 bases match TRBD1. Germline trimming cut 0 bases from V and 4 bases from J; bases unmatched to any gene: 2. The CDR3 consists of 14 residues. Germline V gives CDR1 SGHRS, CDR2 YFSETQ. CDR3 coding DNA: TGCGCCAGCAGCTTGGGTGACAGGGGAGAGACCCAGTACTTC. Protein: CASSLGDRGETQYF.

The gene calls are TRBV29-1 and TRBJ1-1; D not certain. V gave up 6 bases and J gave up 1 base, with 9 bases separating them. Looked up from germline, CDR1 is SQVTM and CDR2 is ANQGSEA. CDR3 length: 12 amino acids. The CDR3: CSVAPGNTEAFF. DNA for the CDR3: TGCAGCGTCGCCCCAGGGAACACTGAAGCTTTCTTT.

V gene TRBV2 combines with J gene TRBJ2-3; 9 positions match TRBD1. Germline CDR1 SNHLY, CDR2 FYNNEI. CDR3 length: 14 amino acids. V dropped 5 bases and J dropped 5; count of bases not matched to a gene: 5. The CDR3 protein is CASSPWTGVDTQYF. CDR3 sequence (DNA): TGTGCCAGCAGTCCTTGGACAGGGGTAGATACGCAGTATTTT.

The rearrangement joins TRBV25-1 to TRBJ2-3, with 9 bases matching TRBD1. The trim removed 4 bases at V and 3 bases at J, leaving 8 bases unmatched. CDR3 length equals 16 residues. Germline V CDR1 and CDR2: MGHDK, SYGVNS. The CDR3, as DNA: TGTGCCAGCAGTGGACCCCGGGACAGGGTGACAGATACGCAGTATTTT. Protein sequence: CASSGPRDRVTDTQYF.

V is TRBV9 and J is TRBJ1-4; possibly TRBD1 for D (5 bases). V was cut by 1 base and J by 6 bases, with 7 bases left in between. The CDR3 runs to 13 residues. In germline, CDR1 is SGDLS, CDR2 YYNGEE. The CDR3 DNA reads TGTGCCAGCAGCGTACAGGGTCATGAAAAACTGTTTTTT. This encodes CASSVQGHEKLFF.

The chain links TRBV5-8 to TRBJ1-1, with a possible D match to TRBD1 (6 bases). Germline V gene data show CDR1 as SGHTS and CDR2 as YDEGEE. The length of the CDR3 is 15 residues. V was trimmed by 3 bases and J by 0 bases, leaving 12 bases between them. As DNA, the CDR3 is TGTGCCAGCAGCTCCAACAGGGCGATGAACACTGAAGCTTTCTTT. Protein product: CASSSNRAMNTEAFF.

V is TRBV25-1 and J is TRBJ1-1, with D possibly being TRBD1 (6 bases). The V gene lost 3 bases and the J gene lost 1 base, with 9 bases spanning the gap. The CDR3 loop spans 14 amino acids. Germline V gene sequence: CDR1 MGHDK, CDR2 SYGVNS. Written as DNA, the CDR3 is TGTGCCAGCAGTGATACAGGGCCGAACACTGAAGCTTTCTTT. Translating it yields CASSDTGPNTEAFF.

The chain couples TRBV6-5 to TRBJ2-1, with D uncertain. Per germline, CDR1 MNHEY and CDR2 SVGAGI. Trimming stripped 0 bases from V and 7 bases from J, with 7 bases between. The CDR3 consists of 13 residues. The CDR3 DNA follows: TGTGCCAGCAGTTACTCGAACGGGAATGAGCAGTTCTTC. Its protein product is CASSYSNGNEQFF.

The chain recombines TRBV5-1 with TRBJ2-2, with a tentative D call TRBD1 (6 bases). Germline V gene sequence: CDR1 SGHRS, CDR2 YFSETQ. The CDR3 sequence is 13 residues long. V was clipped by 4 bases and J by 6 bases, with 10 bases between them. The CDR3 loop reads CASSVDRSGELFF. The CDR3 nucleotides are TGCGCCAGCAGCGTGGACAGATCCGGGGAGCTGTTTTTT.

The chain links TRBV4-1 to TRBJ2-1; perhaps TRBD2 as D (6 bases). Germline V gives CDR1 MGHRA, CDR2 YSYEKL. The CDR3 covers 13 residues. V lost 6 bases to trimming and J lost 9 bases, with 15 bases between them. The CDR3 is CASRATGGTEQFF. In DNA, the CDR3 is TGCGCCAGCAGAGCAACTGGAGGGACTGAGCAGTTCTTC.

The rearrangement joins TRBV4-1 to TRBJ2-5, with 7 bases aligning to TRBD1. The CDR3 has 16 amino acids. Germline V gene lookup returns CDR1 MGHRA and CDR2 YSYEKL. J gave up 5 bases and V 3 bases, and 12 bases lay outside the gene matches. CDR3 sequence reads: CASSHMIEQGQETQYF. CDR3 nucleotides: TGCGCCAGCAGCCATATGATCGAACAGGGGCAGGAGACCCAGTACTTC.

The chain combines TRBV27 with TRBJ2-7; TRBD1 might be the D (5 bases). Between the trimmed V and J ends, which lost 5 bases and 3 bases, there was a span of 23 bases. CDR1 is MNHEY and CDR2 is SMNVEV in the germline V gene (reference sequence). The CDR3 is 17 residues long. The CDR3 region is CASSTHQGYGWIYEQYF. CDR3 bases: TGTGCCAGCAGTACCCACCAGGGTTACGGATGGATCTACGAGCAGTACTTC.

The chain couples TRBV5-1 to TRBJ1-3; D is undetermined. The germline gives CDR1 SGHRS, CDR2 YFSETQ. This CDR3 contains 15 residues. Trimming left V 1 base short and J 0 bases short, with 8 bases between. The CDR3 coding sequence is TGCGCCAGCAGCTTGACCTATAGCTCTGGAAACACCATATATTTT. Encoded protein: CASSLTYSSGNTIYF.

Here the CDR3 reads CASRQEDRGLNTEAFF. In nucleotides, the CDR3 is TGTGCCAGTAGACAAGAAGACAGGGGGCTGAACACTGAAGCTTTCTTT. This chain links TRBV19 with TRBJ1-1; 10 bases map to TRBD1. Germline CDR1 reads LNHDA; CDR2 reads SQIVND (reference sequence). The V segment lost 6 bases and the J segment 0 bases; nucleotides outside the gene matches: 7. The CDR3 contains 16 residues. The variable domain in full, with the rest retrieved from reference TRBV19 and TRBJ1-1, is DGGITQSPKYLFRKEGQNVTLSCEQNLNHDAMYWYRQDPGQGLRLIYYSQIVNDFQKGDIAEGYSVSREKKESFPLTVTSAQKNPTAFYLCASRQEDRGLNTEAFFGQGTRLTVV.

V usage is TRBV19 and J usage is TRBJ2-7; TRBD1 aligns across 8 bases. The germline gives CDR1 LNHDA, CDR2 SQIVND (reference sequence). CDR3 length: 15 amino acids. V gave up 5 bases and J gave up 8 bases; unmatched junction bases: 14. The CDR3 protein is CASSARKGQGVQQYF. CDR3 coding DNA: TGTGCCAGTAGTGCCCGCAAAGGACAGGGAGTACAGCAGTACTTC.

CDR3 nucleotides: TGCGCCAGCAGCTTGGGACAGGGGGCCTACGAGCAGTACTTC. Its translation is CASSLGQGAYEQYF. This sequence joins TRBV5-1 and TRBJ2-5; 9 nucleotides agree with TRBD1. The DNA matches TRBJ2-7 better at its end, which makes the J call doubtful. Germline V gene lookup returns CDR1 SGHRS and CDR2 YFSETQ. This CDR3 is 14 amino acids long.

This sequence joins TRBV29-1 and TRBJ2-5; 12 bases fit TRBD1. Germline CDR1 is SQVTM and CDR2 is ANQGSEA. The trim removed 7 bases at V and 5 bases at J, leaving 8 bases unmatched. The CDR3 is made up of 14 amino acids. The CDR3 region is CSGRDRGQWETQYF. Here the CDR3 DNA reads TGCAGCGGCCGGGACAGGGGGCAGTGGGAGACCCAGTACTTC.

CDR3 amino acids: CASRLGGFNQPQHF. CDR3 nucleotides: TGTGCCAGCAGACTCGGGGGTTTCAATCAGCCCCAGCATTTT. The chain combines TRBV27 with TRBJ1-5, with a tentative D call TRBD1 (5 bases). The germline V gene has CDR1 MNHEY and CDR2 SMNVEV (reference sequence). The CDR3 is made up of 14 amino acids. Trimming removed 6 bases from V and 3 bases from J, with 12 bases in between.

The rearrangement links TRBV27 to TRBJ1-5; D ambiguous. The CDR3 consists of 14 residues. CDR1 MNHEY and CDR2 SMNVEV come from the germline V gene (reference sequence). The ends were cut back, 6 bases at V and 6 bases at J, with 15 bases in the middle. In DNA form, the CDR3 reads TGTGCCAGCAGGTCTCTTAGCGTCCTTCAGCCCCAGCATTTT. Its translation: CASRSLSVLQPQHF.